These 5 T cell receptor beta chains came from one sample sequenced in a study of cytomegalovirus exposure and HLA in healthy donors (dated by TCRdb to about 2017). Libraries were built with the immunoSEQ multiplex PCR assay. For the multiplex PCR, a mixture combining 60 forward primers for TCR Vbeta segments and 13 reverse primers for TCR Jbeta segments was used. TCRdb provides this immuneACCESS table in a form limited to in-frame rearrangements. Some clones are lacking; in checked studies, under half of them reflect an unresolved V gene, and why the rest are absent is not known. The sample table records over 130,000 clones; approximately 79% of these occur just once. Less than 1.5% of the sample is held by the ten biggest clonotypes. The sequenced sample consisted of PBMCs. The origin of the receptors is a female donor in good health and CMV-seronegative.

This clone was detected a few times. The chain employs TRBV13 and TRBJ1-2; maybe TRBD1 (6 bases). V was shortened by 1 base and J by 5 bases, with 11 bases between the two germline ends. The CDR3 is 14 residues long. The germline V gene has CDR1 PRHDT and CDR2 FYEKMQ (reference sequence). The CDR3 spells CASSLVQGSYGYTF. The DNA of the CDR3 is TGTGCCAGCAGCTTAGTCCAGGGGTCGTATGGCTACACCTTC.

The chain employs TRBV27 and TRBJ2-1; D perhaps matches TRBD2 (6 bases). Trimming shortened V by 5 bases and J by 7 bases, and 15 bases separated the two germline ends. CDR1 and CDR2 from the germline V gene are MNHEY and SMNVEV (reference sequence). The CDR3 loop spans 14 amino acids. The CDR3 loop reads CASSPAGLGNEQFF. CDR3 nucleotide sequence: TGTGCCAGCAGTCCGGCGGGACTCGGGAATGAGCAGTTCTTC.

This clone was seen a few times. This chain connects TRBV5-1 to TRBJ1-1; D is perhaps TRBD1 (6 bases). V shed 0 bases and J shed 4 bases, with 7 bases lying between them. Germline CDR1 is SGHRS and CDR2 is YFSETQ. The CDR3 runs 13 residues. The CDR3 DNA sequence: TGCGCCAGCAGCTTGGAACAGGGCACTGAAGCTTTCTTT. It yields the protein CASSLEQGTEAFF. The variable domain in full, with the rest retrieved from reference TRBV5-1 and TRBJ1-1, is KAGVTQTPRYLIKTRGQQVTLSCSPISGHRSVSWYQQTPGQGLQFLFEYFSETQRNKGNFPGRFSGRQFSNSRSEMNVSTLELGDSALYLCASSLEQGTEAFFGQGTRLTVV.

Notes on this clone: The junction differs from germline at one of its ends, possibly a read error. The gene calls are TRBV5-1 and TRBJ2-7; a possible D gene is TRBD2 (5 bases). CDR1 SGHRS and CDR2 YFSETQ come from the germline V gene. There are 13 residues in the CDR3. The CDR3 here is CASTLEGSAEQYF. CDR3 nucleotide sequence: TGCGCCAGCACCTTGGAAGGGAGTGCCGAGCAGTACTTC.

V and J are TRBV19 and TRBJ1-1; TRBD1 agrees at 7 bases. Unmatched junction bases numbered 5, after V lost 2 bases and J lost 8 bases. The CDR3 sequence is 13 residues long. Germline V CDR1 and CDR2: LNHDA, SQIVND (reference sequence). The CDR3 DNA sequence: TGTGCCAGTAGTATATACGGGACAGTAGAAGCTTTCTTT. This translates into CASSIYGTVEAFF.